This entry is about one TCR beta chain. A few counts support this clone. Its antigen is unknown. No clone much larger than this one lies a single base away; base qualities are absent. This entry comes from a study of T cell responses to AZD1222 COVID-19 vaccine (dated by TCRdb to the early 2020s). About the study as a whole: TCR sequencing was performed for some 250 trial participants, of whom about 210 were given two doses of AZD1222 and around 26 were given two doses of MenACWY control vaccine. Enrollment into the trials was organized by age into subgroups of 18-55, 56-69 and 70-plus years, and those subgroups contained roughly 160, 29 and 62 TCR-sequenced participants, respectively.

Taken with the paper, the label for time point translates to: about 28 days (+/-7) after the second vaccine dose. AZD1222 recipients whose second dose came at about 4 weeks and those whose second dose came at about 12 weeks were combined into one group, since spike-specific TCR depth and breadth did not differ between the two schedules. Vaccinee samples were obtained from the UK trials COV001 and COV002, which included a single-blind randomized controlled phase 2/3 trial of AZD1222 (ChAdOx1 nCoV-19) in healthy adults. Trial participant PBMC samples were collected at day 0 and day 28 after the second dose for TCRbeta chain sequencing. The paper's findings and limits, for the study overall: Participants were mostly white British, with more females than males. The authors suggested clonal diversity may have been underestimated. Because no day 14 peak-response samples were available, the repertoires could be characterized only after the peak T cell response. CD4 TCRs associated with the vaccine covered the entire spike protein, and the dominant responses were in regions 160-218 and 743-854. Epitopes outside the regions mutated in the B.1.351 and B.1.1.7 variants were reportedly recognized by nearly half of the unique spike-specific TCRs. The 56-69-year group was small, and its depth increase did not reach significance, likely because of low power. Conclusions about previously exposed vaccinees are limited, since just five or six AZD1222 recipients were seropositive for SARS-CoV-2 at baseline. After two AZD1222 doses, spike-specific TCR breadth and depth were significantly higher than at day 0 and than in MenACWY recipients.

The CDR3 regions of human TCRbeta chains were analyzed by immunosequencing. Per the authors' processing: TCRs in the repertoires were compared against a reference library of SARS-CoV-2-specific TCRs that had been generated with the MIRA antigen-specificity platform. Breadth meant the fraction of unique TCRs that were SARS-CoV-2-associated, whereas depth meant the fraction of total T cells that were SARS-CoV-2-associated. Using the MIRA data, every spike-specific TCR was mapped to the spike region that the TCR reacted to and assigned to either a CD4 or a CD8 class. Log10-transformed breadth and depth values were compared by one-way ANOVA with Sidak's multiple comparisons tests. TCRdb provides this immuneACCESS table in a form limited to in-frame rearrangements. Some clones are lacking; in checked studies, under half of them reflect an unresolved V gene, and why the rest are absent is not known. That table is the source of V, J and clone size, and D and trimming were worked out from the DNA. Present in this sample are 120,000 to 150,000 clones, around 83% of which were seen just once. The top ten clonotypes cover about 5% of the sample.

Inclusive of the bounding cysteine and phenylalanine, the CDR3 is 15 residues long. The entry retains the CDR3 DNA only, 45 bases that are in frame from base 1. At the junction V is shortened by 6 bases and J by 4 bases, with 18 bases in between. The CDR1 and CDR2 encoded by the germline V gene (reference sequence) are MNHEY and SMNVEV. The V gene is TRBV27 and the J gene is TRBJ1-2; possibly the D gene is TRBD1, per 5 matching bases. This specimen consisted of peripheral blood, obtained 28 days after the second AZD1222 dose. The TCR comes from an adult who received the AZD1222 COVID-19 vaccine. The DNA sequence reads TGTGCCAGCAGGGGGGTGGGCGGCTTTCTCTATGGCTACACCTTC. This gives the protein CASRGVGGFLYGYTF.